A single TCR beta chain is shown here with its context. As yet, its antigen is unknown. Measured with immunoSEQ multiplex PCR; TCRdb has only the in-frame clones, and not every one. Of 20,000 to 25,000 clones in the sample, 80% were seen once. The entry originates in a study of tumor-infiltrating lymphocytes in localized non-small cell lung cancer. The study, taken as a whole, reports: Higher tumor T cell infiltration than in uninvolved lung was supported by TCRbeta sequencing.

V was pared by 7 bases and J by 4 bases, with 7 bases between. This CDR3 has 10 amino acids. From germline, CDR1 is SQVTM and CDR2 ANQGSEA. This rearrangement joins TRBV29-1 to TRBJ2-5; D may be TRBD2 (6 bases). Sequencing input: lung tumor tissue. This receptor was obtained from a human donor with non-small cell lung cancer. The CDR3, as DNA: TGCAGCGCGCGGGGAGAGACCCAGTACTTC. The encoded protein is CSARGETQYF.